This T cell receptor beta chain is from a study of CD8+ T cells in alopecia areata listed by TCRdb under 2018. Regarding the research as a whole: High-throughput TCRbeta sequencing was used to examine T cell clonal expansion in alopecia areata in both the C3H/HeJ mouse model and human patients. In humans, TCRbeta sequencing was performed on scalp tissue and on sorted CD4+ and CD8+ peripheral blood T cells from healthy controls and from patients with patchy or totalis/universalis alopecia areata. Amplification of TCRbeta CDR3 regions was done by immunoSEQ multiplex PCR using 35 Vbeta forward primers and 13 Jbeta reverse primers. Scalp clonality was compared among normal scalp (n=4), patchy alopecia areata scalp (n=8), and alopecia totalis/universalis scalp (n=8). RNA was obtained with the PAXgene miRNA kit for fixed scalp, the miRNeasy kit for PBMCs, and the RNeasy kit for mouse skin.

Library construction relied on the immunoSEQ multiplex PCR assay. RNA was extracted from all samples and reverse transcribed into cDNA, which served as template for TCR sequencing. First-strand cDNA was synthesized using SuperScript III with a 2:1 mix of oligo-dT and random hexamers. A synthetic immune receptor repertoire was used to assess amplification bias, and residual bias was removed computationally. As for how the authors treated the data: Raw reads were preprocessed to remove errors, and CDR3 was defined according to IMGT conventions as the region from the conserved cysteine to phenylalanine. Clonality was computed as 1 minus the Shannon entropy, with the entropy normalized by log2 of the number of productive unique TCRs. Whether scalp clones were CD4 or CD8 was inferred by matching scalp TCRbeta sequences against CD4 and CD8 repertoires sorted from blood. Sourced from immuneACCESS, this table was stored by TCRdb with only in-frame sequences that have V and J called. A share of the clones is absent; for the studies checked, an unresolved V gene accounts for under half, and the remainder has no known explanation. The D gene and trimming were derived from the DNA, and the V and J assignments and clone size from that table. The sample contains more than 95,000 clones, 45% to 60% of them found a single time. The top ten constitute around 10% of the sample.

To note about this clone: Which antigen it targets is not known. No base quality values were provided; no much bigger clone lies one nucleotide off.

General conclusions and limits of the study: Lesional scalp, especially in alopecia totalis/universalis, showed higher clonality and more expanded CD8+ clones than normal scalp, suggesting antigenic drive. Compared with mice, TCR sequences shared between patients were less clear, possibly partly because of HLA diversity across the patient population. Unlike mouse skin, where gammadelta T cells dominate, normal human skin contains resident alphabeta T cells that get sequenced too, which complicates analysis of the scalp TCR repertoire.

The CDR3 measures 16 amino acids from cysteine to phenylalanine. The only DNA kept is the CDR3, 48 bases in frame from the first base. CDR1 and CDR2 (MNHNY, SVGAGI) derive from the germline V gene (reference sequence). V loses 7 bases, J loses 6 bases, and the germline ends lie 25 bases apart. After PBMCs were isolated by density centrifugation and stained for CD3, CD4 and CD8, a FACSAria was used to sort CD4+ and CD8+ T cells. Unaffected controls provided scalp biopsies and blood samples. Recombination linked TRBV6-6 to TRBJ2-7; the D gene is perhaps TRBD2, on 6 matching bases. This receptor was obtained from a human donor in good health. Sequencing was done on a sample of CD4+ T cells sorted from blood. The CDR3 in this case is CASTRRVTDLLTEQYF. The bases are TGTGCCAGCACTAGGAGGGTTACGGATCTCCTCACCGAGCAGTACTTC.